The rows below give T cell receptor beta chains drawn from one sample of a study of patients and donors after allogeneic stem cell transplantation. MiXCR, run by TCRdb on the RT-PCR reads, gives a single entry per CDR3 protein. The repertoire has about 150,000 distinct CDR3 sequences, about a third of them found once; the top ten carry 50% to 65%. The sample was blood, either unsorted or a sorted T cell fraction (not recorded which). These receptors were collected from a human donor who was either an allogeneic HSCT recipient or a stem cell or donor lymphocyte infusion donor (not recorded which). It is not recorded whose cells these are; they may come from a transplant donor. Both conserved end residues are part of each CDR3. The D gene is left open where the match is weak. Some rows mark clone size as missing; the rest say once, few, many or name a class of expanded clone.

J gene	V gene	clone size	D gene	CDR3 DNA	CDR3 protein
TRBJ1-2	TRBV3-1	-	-	TGTGCCAGCAGCCTTACCTTTGGATTTACAGGGCCCAACTATGGCTACACCTTC	CASSLTFGFTGPNYGYTF
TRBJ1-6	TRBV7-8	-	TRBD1	TGTGCCAGCAGCTTAGCGCTCGCAGGGGGCGCGAATTCACCCCTCCACTTT	CASSLALAGGANSPLHF
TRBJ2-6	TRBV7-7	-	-	TGTGCTAGCAGCCCTGCTGCCTCTGGGGCCAACGTCCTGACTTTC	CASSPAASGANVLTF
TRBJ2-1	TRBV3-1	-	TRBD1	TGTGCCAGCAGCGGCACCGGACAGGGAACGCATGAGCAGTTCTTC	CASSGTGQGTHEQFF
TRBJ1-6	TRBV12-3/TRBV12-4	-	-	TGTGCCAGCACCCTTCGGGCTAATTCACCCCTCCACTTT	CASTLRANSPLHF
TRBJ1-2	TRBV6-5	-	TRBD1	TGTGCCAGCAAAGGACAGGGGTTCTATGGCTACACCTTC	CASKGQGFYGYTF
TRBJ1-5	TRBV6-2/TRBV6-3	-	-	TGTGCCAGCAGTTACCCCAGGGATCAGCCCCAGCATTTT	CASSYPRDQPQHF
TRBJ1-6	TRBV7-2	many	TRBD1	TGTGCCAGCAGCTTAGGAGGACAGGGTAATTCACCCCTCCACTTT	CASSLGGQGNSPLHF
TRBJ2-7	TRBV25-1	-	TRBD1	TGTGCCAGCAGTGGAGACAGGGAAGTCCACGAGCAGTACTTC	CASSGDREVHEQYF
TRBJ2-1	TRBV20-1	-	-	TGCAGAGCCCGTAAGTGGGCCCCCTACAATGAGCAGTTCTTC	CRARKWAPYNEQFF
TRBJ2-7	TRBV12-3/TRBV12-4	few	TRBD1	TGTGCCAGCAGTTTTGGGACAGCTCCCTACGAGCAGTACTTC	CASSFGTAPYEQYF
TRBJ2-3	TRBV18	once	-	TGTGCCAGCTCACCCCGGCCACCCTCCACAGATACGCAGTATTTT	CASSPRPPSTDTQYF
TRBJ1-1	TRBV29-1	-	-	TGCAGCGTTCTGACGGACCTGAACACTGAAGCTTTCTTT	CSVLTDLNTEAFF
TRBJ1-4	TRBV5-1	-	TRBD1	TGCGCCAGCAGCGACCGGGACAGGGATGAAAAACTGTTTTTT	CASSDRDRDEKLFF
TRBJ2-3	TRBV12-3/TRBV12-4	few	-	TGTGCCACCAAACCCTCCCGGCTACCTGGTCGATATTTT	CATKPSRLPGRYF
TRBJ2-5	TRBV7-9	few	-	TGTGCCAGCAGCTTATCGGAAGAAGAGACCCAGTACTTC	CASSLSEEETQYF
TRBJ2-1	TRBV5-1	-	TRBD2	TGCGCCAGCAGCTTGGAGGGACTAGTCAATGAGCAGTTCTTC	CASSLEGLVNEQFF
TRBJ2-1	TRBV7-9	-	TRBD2	TGTGCCAGCAGCCCGAGCGGGGGGGCTTACAATGAGCAGTTCTTC	CASSPSGGAYNEQFF